The 10 T cell receptor beta chains given below trace back to one sample, sequenced in a study of shared clonotypes between healthy human individuals. The table came from immunoSEQ multiplex PCR; TCRdb's copy has only in-frame clones and leaves some out. The sample has 650,000 to 800,000 clones; 55% to 80% are singletons. What was sequenced was memory CD4+ T cells sorted from blood. The subset denotes: CD45RA-negative fraction. All receptors derive from a woman in her twenties or thirties in good health.

This CDR3 reads CASRPDRGSEAFF. In DNA form, the CDR3 reads TGTGCCAGCAGACCCGACAGGGGCTCTGAAGCTTTCTTT. The chain recombines TRBV6-6 with TRBJ1-1, with 8 nucleotides matching TRBD1. Germline CDR1 MNHNY, CDR2 SVGAGI (reference sequence). The J segment lost 6 bases and the V segment lost 6 bases, leaving 6 bases of the junction unmatched. This CDR3 spans 13 amino acids.

The genes are TRBV5-1 and TRBJ2-7; D may be TRBD2 (6 bases). The CDR3 spans 14 residues. The V and J ends lost 4 bases and 2 bases respectively, with 13 bases between them. Germline loops: CDR1 SGHRS, CDR2 YFSETQ. The CDR3 region has the DNA TGCGCCAGCAGCCGGGGACCGGGAGCCTACGAGCAGTACTTC. Translating it yields CASSRGPGAYEQYF. Full variable domain (remainder filled in from reference TRBV5-1 and TRBJ2-7): KAGVTQTPRYLIKTRGQQVTLSCSPISGHRSVSWYQQTPGQGLQFLFEYFSETQRNKGNFPGRFSGRQFSNSRSEMNVSTLELGDSALYLCASSRGPGAYEQYFGPGTRLTVT.

This sequence joins TRBV11-3 and TRBJ2-2, with D possibly TRBD2 on 6 matching bases. Trimming pared 5 bases from V and 5 bases from J, leaving 12 bases between. The CDR3 totals 14 residues. Germline V gene data show CDR1 as SGHNT and CDR2 as YENEEA. CDR3 loop: CASSGAGWTGELFF. The CDR3 nucleotides read TGTGCCAGCAGCGGGGCGGGATGGACCGGGGAGCTGTTTTTT. Combining the CDR3 with reference TRBV11-3 and TRBJ2-2 gives the whole variable domain EAGVVQSPRYKIIEKKQPVAFWCNPISGHNTLYWYLQNLGQGPELLIRYENEEAVDDSQLPKDRFSAERLKGVDSTLKIQPAELGDSAVYLCASSGAGWTGELFFGEGSRLTVL.

V and J are TRBV5-6 and TRBJ2-7; TRBD2 might be the D (5 bases). The CDR3 is 14 residues long. V dropped 7 bases and J dropped 6 bases, with 20 bases sitting between them. Looked up from germline, CDR1 is SGHDT and CDR2 is YYEEEE. The CDR3 nucleotides are TGTGCCAGCCATACTAGTACCTCCTACGTCGAGCAGTACTTC. Residues: CASHTSTSYVEQYF.

This chain connects TRBV28 to TRBJ1-1; the D gene is possibly TRBD1 (5 bases). Trimming shortened V by 8 bases and J by 0 bases, and 10 bases separated the two germline ends. The CDR3 runs 13 residues. Germline V gene sequence: CDR1 MDHEN, CDR2 SYDVKM. The CDR3 sequence is CASSWDLNTEAFF. The DNA of the CDR3 is TGTGCCAGCTCCTGGGACTTGAACACTGAAGCTTTCTTT.

This clone has only a few counts. This chain joins TRBV19 and TRBJ2-3; 8 positions agree with TRBD1. Germline V lookup: CDR1 LNHDA, CDR2 SQIVND (reference sequence). V lost 5 bases to trimming and J lost 2 bases; unmatched junction nucleotides: 6. The CDR3 is made up of 15 amino acids. The CDR3 reads CASSPLTGVTDTQYF. CDR3 in DNA: TGTGCCAGTAGTCCCCTGACAGGGGTCACAGATACGCAGTATTTT.

This clone was counted many times. This sequence joins TRBV27 and TRBJ1-5, with no clear D. Germline loops: CDR1 MNHEY, CDR2 SMNVEV (reference sequence). V lost 2 bases, J lost 2 bases, and 16 bases lay in between. The CDR3 runs 17 residues. The CDR3: CASSLRAPGNGNQPQHF. CDR3 coding DNA: TGTGCCAGCAGTTTAAGGGCCCCCGGCAATGGCAATCAGCCCCAGCATTTT.

A few counts support this clone. The rearrangement joins TRBV28 to TRBJ1-2; D is uncertain. There are 14 residues in the CDR3. The V gene lost 4 bases and the J gene lost 2 bases, with 11 bases spanning the gap. Germline CDR1 MDHEN, CDR2 SYDVKM. The CDR3 loop reads CASSSMARNYGYTF. Here the CDR3 DNA reads TGTGCCAGCAGTTCCATGGCCAGAAACTATGGCTACACCTTC.

V usage is TRBV6-5 and J usage is TRBJ2-2; D gene ambiguous. Germline V gene data show CDR1 as MNHEY and CDR2 as SVGAGI. The length of the CDR3 is 14 residues. The V gene lost 4 bases and the J gene lost 3 bases, with 9 bases spanning the gap. CDR3 region: CASSSNTYTGELFF. The CDR3 DNA reads as TGTGCCAGCAGTTCGAACACATACACCGGGGAGCTGTTTTTT.

This clone showed up just once. The chain employs TRBV28 and TRBJ1-2; no clear D gene. Trimming shortened V by 2 bases and J by 6 bases, and 10 bases separated the two germline ends. CDR1 is MDHEN and CDR2 is SYDVKM in the germline V gene. The CDR3 extends over 13 amino acids. CDR3 region: CASSLGWENGYTF. DNA of the CDR3: TGTGCCAGCAGTTTAGGCTGGGAAAATGGCTACACCTTC.